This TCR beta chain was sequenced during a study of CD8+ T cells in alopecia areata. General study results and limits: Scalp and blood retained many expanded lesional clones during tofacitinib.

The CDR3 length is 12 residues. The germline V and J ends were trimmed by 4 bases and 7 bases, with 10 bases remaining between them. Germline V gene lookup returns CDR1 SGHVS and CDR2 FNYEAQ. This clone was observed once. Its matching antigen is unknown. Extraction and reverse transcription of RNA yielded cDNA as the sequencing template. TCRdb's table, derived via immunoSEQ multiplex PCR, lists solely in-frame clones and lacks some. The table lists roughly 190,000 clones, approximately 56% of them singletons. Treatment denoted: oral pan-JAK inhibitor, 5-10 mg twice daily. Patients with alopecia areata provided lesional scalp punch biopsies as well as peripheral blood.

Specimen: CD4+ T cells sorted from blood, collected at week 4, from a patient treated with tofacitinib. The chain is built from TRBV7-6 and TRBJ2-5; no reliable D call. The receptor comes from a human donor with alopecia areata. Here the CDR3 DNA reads TGTGCCAGCAGCTCCGGTACACGGACCCAGTACTTC. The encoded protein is CASSSGTRTQYF. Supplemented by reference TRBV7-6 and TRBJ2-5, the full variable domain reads GAGVSQSPRYKVTKRGQDVALRCDPISGHVSLYWYRQALGQGPEFLTYFNYEAQQDKSGLPNDRFSAERPEGSISTLTIQRTEQRDSAMYRCASSSGTRTQYFGPGTRLLVL.